This T cell receptor (beta chain) was obtained from a study of beta chain features in type 1 diabetes. Whole-study findings and limits: Researchers report that Type 1 diabetes patients had moderately but significantly shorter TCRB CDR3s across all four CD4+ subsets. Patients showed naive, central memory and Treg TCRB repertoires that appeared more similar than those of healthy donors. The influence of HLA type on TCRB rearrangement stayed undetermined.

In its sample, this clone was seen a few times. Its target is not known. Isolated RNA was reverse transcribed in full, so expressed TCRB transcripts were sequenced. Generated by immunoSEQ multiplex PCR, the TCRdb table keeps only in-frame clones and is missing some. The data contain 640,000 or so clones, more than 12% of them singletons. In germline, CDR1 is SGDLS, CDR2 YYNGEE. Trimming removed 0 bases at V and 1 base at J, with 11 bases between. This CDR3 spans 15 amino acids. Purity above 95% was achieved in all sorted populations. The source is a man younger than 35 with type 1 diabetes. What was sequenced was naive CD4+ T cells from blood. V is TRBV9 and J is TRBJ2-7, with D uncertain. The CDR3 nucleotides are TGTGCCAGCAGCGTAGTGGCAGTCGGATCCTACGAGCAGTACTTC. Protein product: CASSVVAVGSYEQYF. The full variable domain, in which reference TRBV9 and TRBJ2-7 provide the parts outside the CDR3, is DSGVTQTPKHLITATGQRVTLRCSPRSGDLSVYWYQQSLDQGLQFLIQYYNGEERAKGNILERFSAQQFPDLHSELNLSSLELGDSALYFCASSVVAVGSYEQYFGPGTRLTVT.